These 6 T cell receptor beta chains share one sample of origin, sequenced in a study of OX40 agonist ivuxolimab in advanced cancers. The repertoire was sequenced with immunoSEQ multiplex PCR; TCRdb's copy has only in-frame clones and lacks some. The top ten clones hold 6.6% of a sample with 65,000 to 100,000 clones, about 86% of them seen once. The sample in question was CD4+ or CD8+ T cells sorted from blood, obtained in a trial of the OX40 agonist ivuxolimab. These receptors came from an adult with an advanced solid tumor such as melanoma, head and neck, liver or kidney cancer.

The rearrangement uses TRBV28 and TRBJ2-7; 16 nucleotides agree with TRBD2. Trimming at V came to 4 bases and at J to 12 bases, leaving 6 bases not matched to a gene. The CDR3 extends over 14 amino acids. Germline V gene sequence: CDR1 MDHEN, CDR2 SYDVKM. The CDR3: CASSSGTSGRAPYF. The DNA of the CDR3 is TGTGCCAGCAGTTCCGGGACTAGCGGGAGGGCCCCGTACTTC.

In this sample, this clone turned up a few times. The chain uses TRBV27 and TRBJ2-1, with 7 bases lining up with TRBD2. Germline V lookup: CDR1 MNHEY, CDR2 SMNVEV (reference sequence). V gave up 8 bases and J gave up 6 bases; unmatched junction bases: 7. This CDR3 region has 13 residues. The CDR3 nucleotides are TGTGCCAGCGGCCATGGGGGGGTCAATGAGCAGTTCTTC. Its protein product is CASGHGGVNEQFF.

The chain joins TRBV5-6 to TRBJ2-7, with D unclear. Germline V gene lookup returns CDR1 SGHDT and CDR2 YYEEEE. The CDR3 is 14 amino acids. V was shortened by 4 bases and J by 2 bases, with 13 bases between the two germline ends. The CDR3 nucleotides are TGTGCCAGCAGCGAACCAAGACGGACCTACGAGCAGTACGTC. Its protein is CASSEPRRTYEQYV.

V gene TRBV2 combines with J gene TRBJ2-3, with 10 positions matching TRBD2. V lost 9 bases to trimming and J lost 4 bases; unmatched junction nucleotides: 7. In germline, CDR1 is SNHLY, CDR2 FYNNEI. The CDR3 contains 14 residues. CDR3 residues: CASLSGRQADTQYF. Written as DNA, the CDR3 is TGTGCCAGTCTTAGCGGGAGGCAGGCAGATACGCAGTATTTT.

The J gene is TRBJ2-3, the V gene TRBV6-6; D unresolved. The CDR3 covers 11 residues. The germline V gene has CDR1 MNHNY and CDR2 SVGAGI (reference sequence). The germline V and J ends were trimmed by 6 bases and 2 bases, with 3 bases remaining between them. The CDR3 loop is CASSTTDTQYF. The CDR3 coding sequence is TGTGCCAGCAGCACCACAGATACGCAGTATTTT.

This chain uses TRBV4-1 with TRBJ2-5; 11 nucleotides match TRBD1. Looked up from germline, CDR1 is MGHRA and CDR2 is YSYEKL. The CDR3 consists of 15 residues. Losses at the gene ends were 4 bases for V and 5 bases for J; bases not matched to a gene: 6. The CDR3 sequence: CASSRDRGASETQYF. CDR3 bases: TGCGCCAGCAGCCGGGACAGGGGGGCCTCGGAGACCCAGTACTTC.